Listed below are T cell receptor beta chains from one sample, sequenced in a study of CD8+ T cells in alopecia areata. TCRdb keeps only in-frame clones here, not all; method: immunoSEQ multiplex PCR. This sample carries approximately 100,000 clones, roughly 50% of them seen once, and the ten largest clones take about 8.8%. The sample was CD4+ T cells sorted from blood. These receptors came from a human donor in good health. Both conserved end residues are part of each CDR3. D genes are given only for firm matches. Some rows mark clone size as missing; the rest say once, few, many or name a class of expanded clone.

>few|TRBV5-1|TRBJ2-7|NA
TGCGCCAGCAGCTTGGCCCTTCAGGGCAGCTACGAGCAGTACTTC
CASSLALQGSYEQYF
>few|TRBV6-5|TRBJ1-6|NA
TGTGCCAGCAGTTACACCAGGGCCGAGTCACCCCTCCACTTT
CASSYTRAESPLHF
>NA|TRBV2|TRBJ2-5|NA
TGTGCCAGTACGAGGGGGGCTCAAGAGACCCAGTACTTC
CASTRGAQETQYF
>NA|TRBV25-1|TRBJ2-7|NA
TGTGCCAGCCAAGAAGGTTCCTCCTACGAGCAGTACTTC
CASQEGSSYEQYF
>few|TRBV14|TRBJ1-4|NA
TGTGCCAGCAGCTCGTCGGCAGGGAGTGGGGAAAAACTGTTTTTT
CASSSSAGSGEKLFF
>NA|TRBV28|TRBJ1-1|NA
TGTGCCAGCGCGTCTCCGGGGGCGGCAGATCTTGAAGCTTTCTTT
CASASPGAADLEAFF
>few|TRBV25-1|TRBJ2-7|NA
TGTGCCAGCAGTGCATACTACGAGCAGTACTTC
CASSAYYEQYF
>many|TRBV2|TRBJ1-1|TRBD1
TGTGCCAGCAAAGGCGACAGGGGGGGTACTGAAGCTTTCTTT
CASKGDRGGTEAFF
>few|TRBV19|TRBJ1-5|NA
TGTGCCTCAAATTGGGGGAACAACCTAAATCAGCCCCAGCATTTT
CASNWGNNLNQPQHF
>NA|TRBV5-1|TRBJ2-3|NA
TGCGCCAGCAGACTGAGTAGCACAGATACGCAGTATTTT
CASRLSSTDTQYF
>few|TRBV29-1|TRBJ1-1|NA
TGCAGCGTCGTAGGATGGCGAACTGAAGCTTTCTTT
CSVVGWRTEAFF
>NA|TRBV14|TRBJ2-2|NA
TGTGCCAGCAGCCAAGCACGCCGGCGGACGAACACCGGGGAGCTGTTTTTT
CASSQARRRTNTGELFF
>few|TRBV18|TRBJ1-5|NA
TGTGCCAGCTCACCAGCGGACGGTAATCAGCCCCAGCATTTT
CASSPADGNQPQHF
>NA|TRBV7-9|TRBJ2-2|NA
TGTGCCATCAAGGAAGGGGCGGGGCCCGGGGAGCTGTTTTTT
CAIKEGAGPGELFF
>many|TRBV6-6|TRBJ1-1|NA
TGTGCCAGCAGTTACTCACAGGGCACTGAAGCTTTCTTT
CASSYSQGTEAFF
>few|TRBV28|TRBJ2-1|TRBD1
TGTGCCAGCGGGACAGTTTATTACAATGAGCAGTTCTTC
CASGTVYYNEQFF
>NA|TRBV5-6|TRBJ2-5|TRBD2
TGTGCCAGCAGCGAAGCGGGGGGCCCGGAAGAGACCCAGTACTTC
CASSEAGGPEETQYF
>NA|TRBV5-1|TRBJ2-7|TRBD1
TGCGCCAGCAGCGTTGGGACAGGGGGTACCTACGAGCAGTACTTC
CASSVGTGGTYEQYF
>NA|TRBV7-2|TRBJ2-5|NA
TGTGCCAGCAGCGTAACCCAGGGCCTAAGCGGGACCCAGTACTTC
CASSVTQGLSGTQYF
>few|TRBV18|TRBJ1-1|NA
TGTGCCAGCTCACCGATTCAAGGCTCCTCGAACACTGAAGCTTTCTTT
CASSPIQGSSNTEAFF
>NA|TRBV29-1|TRBJ1-1|NA
TGCAGCGTTGCCCTGTTCCACGGGAACACTGAAGCTTTCTTT
CSVALFHGNTEAFF
>NA|TRBV19|TRBJ1-1|NA
TGTGCCAGTAGAACCGGACAGCAAGCTTTCTTT
CASRTGQQAFF
>NA|TRBV14|TRBJ2-5|TRBD2
TGTGCCAGCAGCCAAGGATTGACTAGCGGCCAAGAGACCCAGTACTTC
CASSQGLTSGQETQYF
>NA|TRBV29-1|TRBJ2-5|TRBD1
TGCAGCGTTGAAGGAGGGACAGGGTCCTCCTTGGTGTTGAAGACCCAGTACTTC
CSVEGGTGSSLVLKTQYF
>few|TRBV2|TRBJ2-5|TRBD2
TGTGCCAGCAGCCTTAGCGGGGGTTGGGAAGAGACCCAGTACTTC
CASSLSGGWEETQYF
>NA|TRBV20-1|TRBJ1-2|NA
TGCAGTGCTAGGCAGGGTGGCTACACCTTC
CSARQGGYTF